This TCR beta chain comes out of a study of T cell responses to AZD1222 COVID-19 vaccine. Study-wide points: It was only after the peak T cell response that any repertoires were sampled.

On this clone: Its antigen is as yet unknown.

In germline, CDR1 is ENHRY, CDR2 SYGVKD. The CDR3 is 12 amino acids. Trimming took off 5 bases at V and 6 bases at J, with 10 bases between the two ends. TCRdb's copy holds only in-frame clones and misses some; the assay was immunoSEQ multiplex PCR. The sample yields more than 150,000 clones, over 70% seen once. This sequence was found in an adult in good health. This specimen was peripheral blood, taken on day 0 of MenACWY control vaccination. The V call is TRBV10-3, the J call TRBJ1-1; D uncertain. The chain's CDR3 is CAISPGNAEAFF. Written as DNA, the CDR3 is TGTGCCATCAGTCCCGGGAATGCTGAAGCTTTCTTT.